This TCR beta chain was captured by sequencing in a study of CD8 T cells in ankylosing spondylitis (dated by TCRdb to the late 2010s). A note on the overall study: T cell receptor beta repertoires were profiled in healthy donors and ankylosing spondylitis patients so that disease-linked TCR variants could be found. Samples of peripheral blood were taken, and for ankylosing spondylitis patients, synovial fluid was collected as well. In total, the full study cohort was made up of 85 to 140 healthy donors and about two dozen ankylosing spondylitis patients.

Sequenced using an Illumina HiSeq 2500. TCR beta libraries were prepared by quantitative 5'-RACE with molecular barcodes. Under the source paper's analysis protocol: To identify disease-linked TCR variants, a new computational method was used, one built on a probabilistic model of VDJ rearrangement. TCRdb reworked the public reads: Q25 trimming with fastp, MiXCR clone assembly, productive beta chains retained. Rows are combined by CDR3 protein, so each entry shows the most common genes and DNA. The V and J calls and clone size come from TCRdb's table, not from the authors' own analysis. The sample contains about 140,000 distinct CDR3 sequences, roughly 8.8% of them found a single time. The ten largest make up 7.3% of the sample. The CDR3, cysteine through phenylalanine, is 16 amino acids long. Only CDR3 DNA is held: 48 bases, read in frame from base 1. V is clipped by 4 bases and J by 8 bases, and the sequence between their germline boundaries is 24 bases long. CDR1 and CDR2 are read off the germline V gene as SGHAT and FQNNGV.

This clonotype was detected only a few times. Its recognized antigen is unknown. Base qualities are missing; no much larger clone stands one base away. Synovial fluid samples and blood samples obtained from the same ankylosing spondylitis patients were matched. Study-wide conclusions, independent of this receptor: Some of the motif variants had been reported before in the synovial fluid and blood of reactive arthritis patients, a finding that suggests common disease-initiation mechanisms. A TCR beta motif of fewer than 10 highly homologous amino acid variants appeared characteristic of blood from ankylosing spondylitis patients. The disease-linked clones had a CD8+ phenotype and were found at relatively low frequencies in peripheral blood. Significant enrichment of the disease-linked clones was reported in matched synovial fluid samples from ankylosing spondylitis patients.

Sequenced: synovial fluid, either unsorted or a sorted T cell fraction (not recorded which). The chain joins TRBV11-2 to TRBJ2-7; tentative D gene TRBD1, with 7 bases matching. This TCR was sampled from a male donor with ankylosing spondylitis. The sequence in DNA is TGTGCCAGCAGCTCGGGGCCGGGACAGCGGGCGGGGAAGCAGTACTTC. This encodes CASSSGPGQRAGKQYF.